A selection of T cell receptor beta chains follows, all from one sample in a study of T cells in tuberculosis. This table comes from immunoSEQ multiplex PCR, and its TCRdb copy is limited to in-frame clones, with some not included. The sample holds some 90,000 clones; approximately 91% are singletons and the top ten take about 1.9%. Material for sequencing was CD1b-GMM tetramer-negative cells sorted from PBMCs. These receptors all stem from an adult woman with latent tuberculosis. The CDR3 runs from the conserved cysteine through the conserved F or W. Fields, in order: clone size, V gene, D gene, J gene, CDR3 DNA, CDR3 protein. A D gene is named only where the DNA matches it firmly. Some rows have no size entry. The others give once, few or many, or a class for an expanded clone.

clone size: .; V gene: TRBV5-1; D gene: TRBD2; J gene: TRBJ2-2; CDR3 DNA: TGCGCCAGCAGCCCCACTAGCGGAAACACCGGGGAGCTGTTTTTT; CDR3 protein: CASSPTSGNTGELFF
clone size: .; V gene: TRBV15; D gene: .; J gene: TRBJ1-3; CDR3 DNA: TGTGCCACCAGCAGAGATTTCCCTATCTCTGGAAACACCATATATTTT; CDR3 protein: CATSRDFPISGNTIYF
clone size: once; V gene: TRBV6-5; D gene: .; J gene: TRBJ2-1; CDR3 DNA: TGTGCCAGCAGTTACGAGGGAGCGAACAATGAGCAGTTCTTC; CDR3 protein: CASSYEGANNEQFF
clone size: once; V gene: TRBV7-9; D gene: .; J gene: TRBJ1-4; CDR3 DNA: TGTGCCAGCAGCCCAACCAGCCGGGGTTCTAATGAAAAACTGTTTTTT; CDR3 protein: CASSPTSRGSNEKLFF
clone size: .; V gene: TRBV2; D gene: TRBD2; J gene: TRBJ2-5; CDR3 DNA: TGTGCCACAGAGAGCCCAGGGAGGGGTTACCAAGAGACCCAGTACTTC; CDR3 protein: CATESPGRGYQETQYF
clone size: once; V gene: TRBV11-2; D gene: .; J gene: TRBJ2-5; CDR3 DNA: TGTGCCAGCAGCTTAGGACAGAAAGAGACCCAGTACTTC; CDR3 protein: CASSLGQKETQYF
clone size: .; V gene: TRBV6-6; D gene: TRBD1; J gene: TRBJ2-5; CDR3 DNA: TGTGCCAGCAGTTCGGCCGGGACAGGGAGAGAGACCCAGTACTTC; CDR3 protein: CASSSAGTGRETQYF
clone size: few; V gene: TRBV5-4; D gene: .; J gene: TRBJ1-2; CDR3 DNA: TGTGCCAGCAGCTTTTGGGGGCCCTATGGCTACACCTTC; CDR3 protein: CASSFWGPYGYTF
clone size: .; V gene: TRBV4-2; D gene: .; J gene: TRBJ1-4; CDR3 DNA: TGTGCCAGCAGCCAAGGAGGATTTGAACTGTTTTTT; CDR3 protein: CASSQGGFELFF
clone size: .; V gene: TRBV7-8; D gene: .; J gene: TRBJ1-1; CDR3 DNA: TGTGCCAGCAGCACAGCTTTGAACACTGAAGCTTTCTTT; CDR3 protein: CASSTALNTEAFF
clone size: .; V gene: TRBV7-2; D gene: TRBD2; J gene: TRBJ2-1; CDR3 DNA: TGTGCCAGCAGCATGGGGACTAGCGGGGTGTACAATGAGCAGTTCTTC; CDR3 protein: CASSMGTSGVYNEQFF
clone size: .; V gene: TRBV10-2; D gene: .; J gene: TRBJ1-3; CDR3 DNA: TGCGCCAGCAGCCTCCAGGGTGCTGGAAACACCATATATTTT; CDR3 protein: CASSLQGAGNTIYF
clone size: .; V gene: TRBV4-1; D gene: TRBD2; J gene: TRBJ2-3; CDR3 DNA: TGCGCCAGCAGCCTCACGGTTGGAACGGGGGGGACCACAGATACGCAGTATTTT; CDR3 protein: CASSLTVGTGGTTDTQYF
clone size: .; V gene: TRBV6-5; D gene: .; J gene: TRBJ1-2; CDR3 DNA: TGTGCCAGCAGTTACGGGGGTGGGGGGGGTAACTATGGCTACACCTTC; CDR3 protein: CASSYGGGGGNYGYTF
clone size: .; V gene: TRBV30; D gene: TRBD1; J gene: TRBJ2-7; CDR3 DNA: TGTGCCTGGAGTGTCACAGGGGGCGAGCAGTACTTC; CDR3 protein: CAWSVTGGEQYF
clone size: .; V gene: TRBV7-9; D gene: TRBD1; J gene: TRBJ1-1; CDR3 DNA: TGTGCCAGCAGCTTAGCTGAACGGACAGGGACTCTCATGAACACTGAAGCTTTCTTT; CDR3 protein: CASSLAERTGTLMNTEAFF
clone size: .; V gene: TRBV18; D gene: .; J gene: TRBJ2-1; CDR3 DNA: TGTGCCAGCTCACCGATAGCCCCAAGCTCCTACAATGAGCAGTTCTTC; CDR3 protein: CASSPIAPSSYNEQFF
clone size: once; V gene: TRBV7-6; D gene: TRBD1; J gene: TRBJ2-2; CDR3 DNA: TGTGCCAGCAGCCACCGGGACAGGAACACCGGGGAGCTGTTTTTT; CDR3 protein: CASSHRDRNTGELFF
clone size: .; V gene: TRBV6-5; D gene: TRBD1; J gene: TRBJ2-2; CDR3 DNA: TGTGCCAGCAGTTTCGGACAGGGCGGCGGGGAGCTGTTTTTT; CDR3 protein: CASSFGQGGGELFF
clone size: once; V gene: TRBV6-1; D gene: .; J gene: TRBJ1-1; CDR3 DNA: TGTGCCAGCCGCGGAGGAGCTGAAGCTTTCTTT; CDR3 protein: CASRGGAEAFF
clone size: .; V gene: TRBV2; D gene: TRBD2; J gene: TRBJ2-1; CDR3 DNA: TGTGCCAGCGCGAGACTAGCGGGGGTGCCCTTAAGTGAGCAGTTCTTC; CDR3 protein: CASARLAGVPLSEQFF
clone size: few; V gene: TRBV9; D gene: TRBD1; J gene: TRBJ1-5; CDR3 DNA: TGTGCCAGCAGTTCGGGACAGTCAAATCAGCCCCAGCATTTT; CDR3 protein: CASSSGQSNQPQHF
clone size: .; V gene: TRBV7-3; D gene: .; J gene: TRBJ2-2; CDR3 DNA: TGTGCCAGCAGCCTCGCTAGTTCGACCGGGGAGCTGTTTTTT; CDR3 protein: CASSLASSTGELFF
clone size: .; V gene: TRBV5-4; D gene: .; J gene: TRBJ2-3; CDR3 DNA: TGTGCCAGCAGCTTGGACGGGTGGGATACGCAGTATTTT; CDR3 protein: CASSLDGWDTQYF
clone size: once; V gene: TRBV11-2; D gene: .; J gene: TRBJ1-1; CDR3 DNA: TGTGCCAGCAGCTTAGCGGTATGGGGCGAAGACGGTGGAGCTTTCTTT; CDR3 protein: CASSLAVWGEDGGAFF
clone size: .; V gene: TRBV4-1; D gene: TRBD2; J gene: TRBJ2-1; CDR3 DNA: TGCGCCAGCAGCCAAGGGCTAGCGGTGGCTTACAATGAGCAGTTCTTC; CDR3 protein: CASSQGLAVAYNEQFF
clone size: .; V gene: TRBV5-6; D gene: TRBD1; J gene: TRBJ1-2; CDR3 DNA: TGTGCCAGCAGCTTCCGACAGGGGGACAACTATGGCTACACCTTC; CDR3 protein: CASSFRQGDNYGYTF
clone size: .; V gene: TRBV27; D gene: .; J gene: TRBJ2-5; CDR3 DNA: TGTGCCAGCAGTCCGCCTCGAGGCGGCAGGGCCCCGTGGAAGGAAACCCAGTACTTC; CDR3 protein: CASSPPRGGRAPWKETQYF
clone size: .; V gene: TRBV21-1; D gene: .; J gene: TRBJ2-7; CDR3 DNA: TGTGCCAGCAGCAAAGCGCGGAGTGGCGAGCAGTACTTC; CDR3 protein: CASSKARSGEQYF
clone size: .; V gene: TRBV18; D gene: .; J gene: TRBJ2-7; CDR3 DNA: TGTGCCAGCTCACCACTCCGAGCGGGTTACTCCTACGAGCAGTACTTC; CDR3 protein: CASSPLRAGYSYEQYF
clone size: .; V gene: TRBV6-6; D gene: TRBD1; J gene: TRBJ1-6; CDR3 DNA: TGTGCCAGCCGGAGGGACAGGGTAGCGGCTTCACCCCTCCACTTT; CDR3 protein: CASRRDRVAASPLHF
clone size: .; V gene: TRBV2; D gene: .; J gene: TRBJ1-3; CDR3 DNA: TGTGCCAGCAGCCCTTCTGGAAACACCATATATTTT; CDR3 protein: CASSPSGNTIYF
clone size: .; V gene: TRBV7-9; D gene: .; J gene: TRBJ2-3; CDR3 DNA: TGTGCCAGCTCCCACGGGGATTCTAGCACAGATACGCAGTATTTT; CDR3 protein: CASSHGDSSTDTQYF
clone size: .; V gene: TRBV20-1; D gene: TRBD1; J gene: TRBJ1-2; CDR3 DNA: TGCAGTGCGGGACAGGATGGCTACACCTTC; CDR3 protein: CSAGQDGYTF
clone size: .; V gene: TRBV19; D gene: .; J gene: TRBJ2-3; CDR3 DNA: TGTGCCAGCGCAAATACAGTGTTCAGCACAGATACGCAGTATTTT; CDR3 protein: CASANTVFSTDTQYF
clone size: .; V gene: TRBV13; D gene: TRBD2; J gene: TRBJ2-7; CDR3 DNA: TGTGCCAGCAGCTCCCGTCCTGGGGGGGGTTTCTACGAGCAGTACTTC; CDR3 protein: CASSSRPGGGFYEQYF
clone size: .; V gene: TRBV6-1; D gene: .; J gene: TRBJ2-7; CDR3 DNA: TGTGCCAGCAGTACGGGTTCGATATACGAGCAGTACTTC; CDR3 protein: CASSTGSIYEQYF
clone size: .; V gene: TRBV6-5; D gene: .; J gene: TRBJ1-2; CDR3 DNA: TGTGCCAGCAGTGGAAGGGGCCGGGTATATGGCTACACCTTC; CDR3 protein: CASSGRGRVYGYTF
clone size: .; V gene: TRBV6-6; D gene: TRBD1; J gene: TRBJ1-2; CDR3 DNA: TGTGCCAGCACCTTATCGGGACAGGGGAGATTAGCCTACACCTTC; CDR3 protein: CASTLSGQGRLAYTF
clone size: once; V gene: TRBV7-6; D gene: .; J gene: TRBJ1-5; CDR3 DNA: TGTGCCAGCAGCCCAACAGGGACGGTTCAGCCCCAGCATTTT; CDR3 protein: CASSPTGTVQPQHF
clone size: .; V gene: TRBV19; D gene: .; J gene: TRBJ1-2; CDR3 DNA: TGTGCCACTCGCGAAGCTCTCAACTATGGCTACACCTTC; CDR3 protein: CATREALNYGYTF
clone size: .; V gene: TRBV5-4; D gene: .; J gene: TRBJ2-3; CDR3 DNA: TGTGCCAGCAGCTTGGCGACAGGTTTCGCAGATACGCAGTATTTT; CDR3 protein: CASSLATGFADTQYF
clone size: .; V gene: TRBV19; D gene: TRBD1; J gene: TRBJ1-1; CDR3 DNA: TGTGCCAGTAGTATAACAGGGGGGATAACTGAAGCTTTCTTT; CDR3 protein: CASSITGGITEAFF
clone size: .; V gene: TRBV4-2; D gene: .; J gene: TRBJ1-2; CDR3 DNA: TGTGCCAGCAGCCAAGATCTAGGGGGAATAGGTGGCTACACCTTC; CDR3 protein: CASSQDLGGIGGYTF
clone size: once; V gene: TRBV29-1; D gene: .; J gene: TRBJ1-1; CDR3 DNA: TGCAGCGTTGAAAGCAGAAGCCCGGAGGCTTTCTTT; CDR3 protein: CSVESRSPEAFF
clone size: .; V gene: TRBV5-1; D gene: .; J gene: TRBJ2-7; CDR3 DNA: TGCGCCAGCAGCTTCGACCCACAGGGCTACGAGCAGTACTTC; CDR3 protein: CASSFDPQGYEQYF
clone size: .; V gene: TRBV13; D gene: TRBD2; J gene: TRBJ2-1; CDR3 DNA: TGTGCCAGCAGACCCGGACTAGCGGGGGGATCCTACAATGAGCAGTTCTTC; CDR3 protein: CASRPGLAGGSYNEQFF
clone size: .; V gene: TRBV4-3; D gene: .; J gene: TRBJ1-2; CDR3 DNA: TGCGCCAGCAGCCACGACAGGCGGTTGGGCTACACCTTC; CDR3 protein: CASSHDRRLGYTF
clone size: .; V gene: TRBV19; D gene: .; J gene: TRBJ1-6; CDR3 DNA: TGTGCCAGTAGTATAAGTGGAGGGGCGAATTTCTCACCCCTCCACTTT; CDR3 protein: CASSISGGANFSPLHF
clone size: .; V gene: TRBV19; D gene: TRBD1; J gene: TRBJ2-2; CDR3 DNA: TGTGCCAGTAGTATCGGGACAGCGAACACCGGGGAGCTGTTTTTT; CDR3 protein: CASSIGTANTGELFF